What follows describes a single TCR beta chain. The CDR3 loop spans 15 amino acids. CDR1 is SGHNT and CDR2 is YYREEE in the germline V gene (reference sequence). The V gene lost 3 bases and the J gene lost 2 bases, with 12 bases spanning the gap. Clones were sequenced by immunoSEQ multiplex PCR, and TCRdb holds only the in-frame ones, with some missing. The sample carries around 90,000 clones, 75% to 90% recorded once. The record originates from a study of blood T cell repertoires in COVID-19. Study-wide context: PBMCs, B-cell-depleted T cells, or T cells were the source of the cDNA or gDNA that made up the material.

V is TRBV5-4 and J is TRBJ2-1, with D possibly matching TRBD2 (6 bases). This TCR came from a human donor in a cohort sampled during active COVID-19. What was sequenced was peripheral blood. The CDR3 loop reads CASSSRDSTYNEQFF. CDR3 in DNA: TGTGCCAGCAGCTCCCGGGACTCAACCTACAATGAGCAGTTCTTC. The full variable domain, in which reference TRBV5-4 and TRBJ2-1 provide the parts outside the CDR3, is ETGVTQSPTHLIKTRGQQVTLRCSSQSGHNTVSWYQQALGQGPQFIFQYYREEENGRGNFPPRFSGLQFPNYSSELNVNALELDDSALYLCASSSRDSTYNEQFFGPGTRLTVL.